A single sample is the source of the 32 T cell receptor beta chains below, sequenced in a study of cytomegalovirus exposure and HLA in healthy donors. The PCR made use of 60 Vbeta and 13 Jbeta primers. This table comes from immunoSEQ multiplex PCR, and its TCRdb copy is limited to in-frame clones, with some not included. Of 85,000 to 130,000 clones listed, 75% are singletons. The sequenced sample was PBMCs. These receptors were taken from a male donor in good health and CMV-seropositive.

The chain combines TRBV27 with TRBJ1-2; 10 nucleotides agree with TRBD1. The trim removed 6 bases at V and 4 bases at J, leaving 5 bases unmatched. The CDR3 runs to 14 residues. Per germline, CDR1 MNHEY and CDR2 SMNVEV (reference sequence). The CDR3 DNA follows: TGTGCCAGCAGGACCGGGACAGGGGTCTATGGCTACACCTTC. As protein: CASRTGTGVYGYTF.

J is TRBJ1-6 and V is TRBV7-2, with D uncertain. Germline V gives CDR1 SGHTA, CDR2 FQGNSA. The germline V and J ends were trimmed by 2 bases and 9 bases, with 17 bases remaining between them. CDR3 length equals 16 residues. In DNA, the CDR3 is TGTGCCAGCAGCTTACGTCCGGTGGGCTCGAGTTCACCCCTCCACTTT. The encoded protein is CASSLRPVGSSSPLHF.

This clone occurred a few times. The CDR3 reads CASRGGTSGTDTQYF. The DNA for the CDR3 is TGTGCCAGCAGGGGGGGGACTAGCGGCACAGATACGCAGTATTTT. The chain carries TRBV28 and TRBJ2-3; 10 bases line up with TRBD2. Trimming cost V 6 bases and J 1 base; bases outside gene matches: 4. The CDR3 runs to 15 residues. The germline CDR1 and CDR2 sequences are MDHEN and SYDVKM.

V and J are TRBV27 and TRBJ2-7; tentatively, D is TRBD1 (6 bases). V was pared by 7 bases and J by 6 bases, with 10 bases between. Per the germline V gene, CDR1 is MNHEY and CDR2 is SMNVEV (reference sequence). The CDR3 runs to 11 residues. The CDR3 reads CASTLGGEQYF. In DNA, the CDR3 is TGTGCCAGCACCCTAGGGGGCGAGCAGTACTTC.

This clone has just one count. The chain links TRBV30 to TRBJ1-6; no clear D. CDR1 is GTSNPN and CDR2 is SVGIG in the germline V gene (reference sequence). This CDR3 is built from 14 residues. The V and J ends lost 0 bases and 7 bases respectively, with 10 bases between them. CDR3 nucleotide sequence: TGTGCCTGGAGTGTGGAGAATGGGAATTCACCCCTCCACTTT. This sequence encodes CAWSVENGNSPLHF. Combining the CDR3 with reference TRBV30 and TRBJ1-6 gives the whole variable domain SQTIHQWPATLVQPVGSPLSLECTVEGTSNPNLYWYRQAAGRGLQLLFYSVGIGQISSEVPQNLSASRPQDRQFILSSKKLLLSDSGFYLCAWSVENGNSPLHFGNGTRLTVT.

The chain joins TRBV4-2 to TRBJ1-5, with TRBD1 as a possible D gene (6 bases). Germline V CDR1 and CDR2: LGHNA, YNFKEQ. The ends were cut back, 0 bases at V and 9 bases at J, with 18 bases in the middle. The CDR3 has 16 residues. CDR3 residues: CASSQERQAGWGPQHF. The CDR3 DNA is TGTGCCAGCAGCCAAGAGCGACAGGCCGGTTGGGGGCCCCAGCATTTT.

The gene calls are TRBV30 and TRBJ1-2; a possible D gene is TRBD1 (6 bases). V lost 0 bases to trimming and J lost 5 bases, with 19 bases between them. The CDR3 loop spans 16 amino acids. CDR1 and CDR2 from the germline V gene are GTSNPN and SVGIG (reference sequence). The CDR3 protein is CAWSVRPGQRWYGYTF. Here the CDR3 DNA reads TGTGCCTGGAGTGTACGTCCCGGACAGCGATGGTATGGCTACACCTTC.

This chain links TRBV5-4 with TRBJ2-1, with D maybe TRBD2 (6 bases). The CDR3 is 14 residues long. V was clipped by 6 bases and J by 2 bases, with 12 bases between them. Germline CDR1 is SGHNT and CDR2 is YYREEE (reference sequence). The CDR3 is CASTPGGTYNEQFF. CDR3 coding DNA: TGTGCCAGCACCCCTGGCGGGACCTACAATGAGCAGTTCTTC.

The chain's CDR3 is CASSLVVTGVTGELFF. The DNA of the CDR3 is TGCGCCAGCAGCTTGGTGGTGACAGGGGTAACCGGGGAGCTGTTTTTT. V gene TRBV5-1 combines with J gene TRBJ2-2, with 8 bases matching TRBD1. Germline-derived CDR1 and CDR2 are SGHRS and YFSETQ. The V gene end was trimmed by 0 bases and the J gene end by 5 bases; junction bases not matched to a gene: 6. The length of the CDR3 is 16 residues. The full variable domain, its missing parts supplied by reference TRBV5-1 and TRBJ2-2, is KAGVTQTPRYLIKTRGQQVTLSCSPISGHRSVSWYQQTPGQGLQFLFEYFSETQRNKGNFPGRFSGRQFSNSRSEMNVSTLELGDSALYLCASSLVVTGVTGELFFGEGSRLTVL.

CDR3 region: CASSFRSSGANVLTF. In DNA, the CDR3 is TGCGCCAGCAGCTTTCGTAGCTCTGGGGCCAACGTCCTGACTTTC. The genes are TRBV5-1 and TRBJ2-6, with D uncertain. The V gene lost 2 bases and the J gene lost 0 bases, with 6 bases spanning the gap. The germline gives CDR1 SGHRS, CDR2 YFSETQ. The CDR3 totals 15 residues.

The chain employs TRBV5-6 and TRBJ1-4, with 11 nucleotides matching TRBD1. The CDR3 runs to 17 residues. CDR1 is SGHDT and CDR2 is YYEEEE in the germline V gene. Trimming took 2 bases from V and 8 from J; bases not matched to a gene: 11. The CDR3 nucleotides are TGTGCCAGCAGCTTCGGGGCACCGGGACAGGGGGGGGAAAAACTGTTTTTT. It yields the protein CASSFGAPGQGGEKLFF.

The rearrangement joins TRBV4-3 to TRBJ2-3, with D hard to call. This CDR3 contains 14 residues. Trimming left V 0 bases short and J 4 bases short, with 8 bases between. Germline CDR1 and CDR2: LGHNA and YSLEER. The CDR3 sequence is CASSQDYEADTQYF. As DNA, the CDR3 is TGCGCCAGCAGCCAAGACTATGAGGCAGATACGCAGTATTTT.

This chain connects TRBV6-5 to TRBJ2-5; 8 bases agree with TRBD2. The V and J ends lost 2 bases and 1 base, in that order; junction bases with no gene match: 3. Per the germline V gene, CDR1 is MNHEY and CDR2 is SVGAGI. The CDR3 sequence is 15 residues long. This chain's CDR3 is CASSYAGGRQETQYF. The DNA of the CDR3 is TGTGCCAGCAGTTACGCGGGGGGTCGCCAAGAGACCCAGTACTTC.

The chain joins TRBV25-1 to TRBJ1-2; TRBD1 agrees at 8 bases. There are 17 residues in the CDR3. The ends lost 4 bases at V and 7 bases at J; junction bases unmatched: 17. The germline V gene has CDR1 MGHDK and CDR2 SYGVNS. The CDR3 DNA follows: TGTGCCAGCAGTGCCCAACTTGGACAGGGAGAGTATTGTGGCTACACCTTC. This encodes CASSAQLGQGEYCGYTF.

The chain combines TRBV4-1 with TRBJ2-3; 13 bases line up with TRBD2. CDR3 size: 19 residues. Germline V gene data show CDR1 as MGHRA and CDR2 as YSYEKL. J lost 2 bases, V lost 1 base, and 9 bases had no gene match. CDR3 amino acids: CASSQVVGGLAGDTDTQYF. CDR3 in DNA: TGCGCCAGCAGCCAAGTTGTCGGTGGACTAGCGGGGGACACAGATACGCAGTATTTT.

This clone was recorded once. The DNA of the CDR3 is TGTGCCAGCAGTGTCAGGGGCCCGCCTACCTACGAGCAGTACTTC. As protein: CASSVRGPPTYEQYF. This chain joins TRBV25-1 and TRBJ2-7; D perhaps matches TRBD1 (6 bases). This CDR3 region has 15 residues. The V gene's germline CDR1 is MGHDK and CDR2 SYGVNS. The V end lost 4 bases, the J end lost 2 bases, and 15 bases lay between the germline ends.

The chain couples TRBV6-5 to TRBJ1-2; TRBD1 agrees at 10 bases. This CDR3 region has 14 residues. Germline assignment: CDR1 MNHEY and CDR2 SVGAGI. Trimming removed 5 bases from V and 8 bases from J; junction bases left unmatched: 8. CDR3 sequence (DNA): TGTGCCAGCAGTCCGGACAGGGGGTATCCGGGCTACACCTTC. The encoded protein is CASSPDRGYPGYTF.

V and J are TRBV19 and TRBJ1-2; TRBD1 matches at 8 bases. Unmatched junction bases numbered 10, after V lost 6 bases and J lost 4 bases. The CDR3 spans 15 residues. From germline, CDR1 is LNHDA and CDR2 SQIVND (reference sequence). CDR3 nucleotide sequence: TGTGCCAGTAGGAACCAGGGGGCCGGTGGCTATGGCTACACCTTC. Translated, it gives CASRNQGAGGYGYTF.

The CDR3 reads CASRPELTGYEYGYTF. CDR3 bases: TGTGCCAGCAGACCCGAACTAACAGGGTACGAGTATGGCTACACCTTC. The rearrangement joins TRBV5-5 to TRBJ1-2; D possibly corresponds to TRBD1 (6 bases). Germline-derived CDR1 and CDR2 are SGHKS and YYEKEE (reference sequence). The CDR3 extends over 16 amino acids. V lost 5 bases, J lost 5 bases, and 22 bases lay in between.

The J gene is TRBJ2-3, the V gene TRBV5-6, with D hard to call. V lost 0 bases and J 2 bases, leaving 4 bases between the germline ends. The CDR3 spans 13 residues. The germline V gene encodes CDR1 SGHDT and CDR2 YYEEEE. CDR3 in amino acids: CASSLELTDTQYF. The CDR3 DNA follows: TGTGCCAGCAGCTTGGAACTCACAGATACGCAGTATTTT.

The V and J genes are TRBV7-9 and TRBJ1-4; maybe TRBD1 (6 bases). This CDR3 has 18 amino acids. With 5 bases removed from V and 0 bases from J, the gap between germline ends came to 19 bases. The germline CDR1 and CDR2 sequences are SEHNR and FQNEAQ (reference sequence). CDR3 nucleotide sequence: TGTGCCAGCAGCCTAATGGGACACAGAGATGCAACTAATGAAAAACTGTTTTTT. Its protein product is CASSLMGHRDATNEKLFF.

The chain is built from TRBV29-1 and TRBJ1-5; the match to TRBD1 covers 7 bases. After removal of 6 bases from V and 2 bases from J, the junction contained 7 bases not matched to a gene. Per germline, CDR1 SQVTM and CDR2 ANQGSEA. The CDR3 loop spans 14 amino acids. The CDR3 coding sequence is TGCAGCGTGGCGACAGGGACGGGCAATCAGCCCCAGCATTTT. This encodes CSVATGTGNQPQHF.

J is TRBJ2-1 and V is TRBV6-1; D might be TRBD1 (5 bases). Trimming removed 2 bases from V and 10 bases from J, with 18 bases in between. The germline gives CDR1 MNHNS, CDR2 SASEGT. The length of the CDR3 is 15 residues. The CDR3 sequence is CASSESGRAGYEQFF. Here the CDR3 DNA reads TGTGCCAGCAGTGAATCGGGCAGGGCAGGATACGAGCAGTTCTTC.

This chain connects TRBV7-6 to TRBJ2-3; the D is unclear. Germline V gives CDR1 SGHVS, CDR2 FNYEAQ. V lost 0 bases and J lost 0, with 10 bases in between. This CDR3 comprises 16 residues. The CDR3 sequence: CASSLAAIRSTDTQYF. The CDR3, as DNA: TGTGCCAGCAGCTTAGCGGCAATCAGAAGCACAGATACGCAGTATTTT.

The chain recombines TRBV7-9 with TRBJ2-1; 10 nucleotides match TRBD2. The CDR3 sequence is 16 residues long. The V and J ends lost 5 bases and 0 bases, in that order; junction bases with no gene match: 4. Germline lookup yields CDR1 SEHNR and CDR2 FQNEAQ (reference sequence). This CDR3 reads CASSKRTSGSYNEQFF. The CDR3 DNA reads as TGTGCCAGCAGCAAAAGGACTAGCGGCTCCTACAATGAGCAGTTCTTC. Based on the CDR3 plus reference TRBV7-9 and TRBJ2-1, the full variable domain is DTGVSQNPRHKITKRGQNVTFRCDPISEHNRLYWYRQTLGQGPEFLTYFQNEAQLEKSRLLSDRFSAERPKGSFSTLEIQRTEQGDSAMYLCASSKRTSGSYNEQFFGPGTRLTVL.

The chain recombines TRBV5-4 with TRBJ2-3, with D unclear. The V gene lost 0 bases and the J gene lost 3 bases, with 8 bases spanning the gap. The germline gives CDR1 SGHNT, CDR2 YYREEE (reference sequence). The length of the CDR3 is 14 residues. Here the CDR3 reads CASSLATRTDTQYF. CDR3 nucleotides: TGTGCCAGCAGCTTGGCTACCAGGACAGATACGCAGTATTTT.

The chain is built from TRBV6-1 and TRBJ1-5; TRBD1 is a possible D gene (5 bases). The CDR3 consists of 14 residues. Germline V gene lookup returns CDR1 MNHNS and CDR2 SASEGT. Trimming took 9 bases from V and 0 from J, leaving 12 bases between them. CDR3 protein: CASGAGYSNQPQHF. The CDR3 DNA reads TGTGCCAGTGGGGCAGGGTATAGCAATCAGCCCCAGCATTTT.

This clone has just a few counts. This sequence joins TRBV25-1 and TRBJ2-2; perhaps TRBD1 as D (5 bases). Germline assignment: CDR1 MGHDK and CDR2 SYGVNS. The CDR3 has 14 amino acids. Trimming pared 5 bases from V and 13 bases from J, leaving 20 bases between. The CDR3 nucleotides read TGTGCCAGCAGTACATATGGTGACAGTCGAAGGCTGTTTTTT. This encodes CASSTYGDSRRLFF.

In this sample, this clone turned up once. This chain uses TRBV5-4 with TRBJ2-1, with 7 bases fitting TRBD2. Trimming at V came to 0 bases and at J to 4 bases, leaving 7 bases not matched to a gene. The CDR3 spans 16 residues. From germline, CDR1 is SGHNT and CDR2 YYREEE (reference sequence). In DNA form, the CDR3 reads TGTGCCAGCAGCTTGGGTCGCGGGAGAGGATACAATGAGCAGTTCTTC. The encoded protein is CASSLGRGRGYNEQFF.

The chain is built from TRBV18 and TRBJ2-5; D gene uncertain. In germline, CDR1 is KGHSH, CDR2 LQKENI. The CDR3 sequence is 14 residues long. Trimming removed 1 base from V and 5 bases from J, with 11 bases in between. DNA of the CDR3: TGTGCCAGCTCACCACGCCAGGTGGCGGAGACCCAGTACTTC. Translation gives CASSPRQVAETQYF.

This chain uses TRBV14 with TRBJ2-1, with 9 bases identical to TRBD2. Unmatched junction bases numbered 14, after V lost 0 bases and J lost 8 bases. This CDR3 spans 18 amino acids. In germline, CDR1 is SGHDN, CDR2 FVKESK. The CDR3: CASSQDPVPGLAVDEQFF. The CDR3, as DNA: TGTGCCAGCAGCCAAGATCCCGTTCCGGGACTAGCAGTTGATGAGCAGTTCTTC.

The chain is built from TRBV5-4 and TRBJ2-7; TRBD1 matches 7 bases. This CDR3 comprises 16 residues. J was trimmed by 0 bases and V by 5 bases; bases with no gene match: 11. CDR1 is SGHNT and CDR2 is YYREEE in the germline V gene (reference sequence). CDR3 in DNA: TGTGCCAGCAGGAGATATGGGACAGCTCTCTCCTACGAGCAGTACTTC. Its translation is CASRRYGTALSYEQYF.